This T cell receptor (beta chain) was profiled in a study of response to subunit inactivated influenza vaccine. Each CDR3 protein gets one entry after TCRdb re-called the RT-PCR reads with MiXCR. The sample records over 750,000 distinct CDR3 sequences, around 20% being singletons. Germline CDR1 and CDR2: DFQATT and SNEGSKA (reference sequence). The CDR3 totals 16 residues. Comment on this clonotype: Germline is not matched at one junction end, which may reflect a read error.

The chain has TRBV20-1 and TRBJ2-1; 7 bases match TRBD2. Specimen: PBMCs from blood, collected roughly 5 days after vaccination. This receptor was obtained from a man aged 45 to 65 who received an inactivated influenza vaccine. The CDR3 protein is CSANQYTGGSYNEQFF. CDR3 sequence (DNA): TGTAGTGCTAACCAATATACGGGAGGCTCCTACAATGAGCAGTTCTTC.